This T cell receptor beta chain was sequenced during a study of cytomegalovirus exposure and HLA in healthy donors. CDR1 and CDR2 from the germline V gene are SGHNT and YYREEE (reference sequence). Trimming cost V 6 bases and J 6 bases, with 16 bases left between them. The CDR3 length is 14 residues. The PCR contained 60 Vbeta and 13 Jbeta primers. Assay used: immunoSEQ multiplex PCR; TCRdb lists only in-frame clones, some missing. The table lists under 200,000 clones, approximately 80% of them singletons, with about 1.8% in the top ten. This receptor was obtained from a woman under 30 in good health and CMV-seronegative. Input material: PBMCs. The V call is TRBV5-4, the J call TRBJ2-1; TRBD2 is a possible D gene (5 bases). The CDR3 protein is CASTPDSLANEQFF. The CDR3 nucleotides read TGTGCCAGCACCCCGGACTCACTGGCCAATGAGCAGTTCTTC. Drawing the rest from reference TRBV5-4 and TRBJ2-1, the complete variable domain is ETGVTQSPTHLIKTRGQQVTLRCSSQSGHNTVSWYQQALGQGPQFIFQYYREEENGRGNFPPRFSGLQFPNYSSELNVNALELDDSALYLCASTPDSLANEQFFGPGTRLTVL.